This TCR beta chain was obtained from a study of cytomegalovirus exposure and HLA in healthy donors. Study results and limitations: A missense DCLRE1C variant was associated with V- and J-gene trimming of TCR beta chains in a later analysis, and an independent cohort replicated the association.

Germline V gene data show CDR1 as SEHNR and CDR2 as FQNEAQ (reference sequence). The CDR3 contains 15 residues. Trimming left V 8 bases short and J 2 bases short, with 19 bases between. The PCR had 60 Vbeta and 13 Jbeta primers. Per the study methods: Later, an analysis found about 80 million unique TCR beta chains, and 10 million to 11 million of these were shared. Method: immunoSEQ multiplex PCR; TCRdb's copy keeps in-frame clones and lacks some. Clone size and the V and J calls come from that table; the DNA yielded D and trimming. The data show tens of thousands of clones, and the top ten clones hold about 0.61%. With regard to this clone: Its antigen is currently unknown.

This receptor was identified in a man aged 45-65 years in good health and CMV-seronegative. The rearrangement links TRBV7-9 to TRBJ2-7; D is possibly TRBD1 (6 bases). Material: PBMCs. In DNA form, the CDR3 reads TGTGCCAGCCGACCCACAGGGTTATCAACCTACGAGCAGTACTTC. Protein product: CASRPTGLSTYEQYF.